This T cell receptor beta chain originates from a study of low-dose radiotherapy and immunotherapy resistance in tumors (dated by TCRdb to between 2022 and 2023). In terms of the full investigation: In Cohort 1, 0.5 Gy per fraction was delivered every 2 weeks, and a total PTV dose of 6.5 Gy was prescribed. Cohort 2 received 1 Gy per fraction every two weeks, with a total of 13 Gy over 26 weeks. Patients were given nivolumab as a 240 mg flat dose every two weeks and ipilimumab at 1 mg/kg every six weeks, with both drugs delivered intravenously. Intravenous cyclophosphamide at 200 mg/m2 was administered every two weeks, one day ahead of each radiation and immunotherapy administration. Aspirin 300 mg was taken orally once daily by patients for four cycles, starting on cycle 1 day 1. The trial did not randomize participants into treatment groups. Eight patients were included in the translational analysis, namely three from the first dose cohort plus the first five from the second dose cohort.

These reads were obtained on an Illumina HiSeq 2500. First-strand cDNA was synthesized with Superscript III and a set of TRAV- and TRBV-specific primers, covering both TCRalpha and TCRbeta chains. TCRs were amplified with Phusion for around 18 PCR cycles, with a constant-region primer paired with the adapter attached to the V primers. Isolated mRNA was amplified with the MessageAmp II aRNA Amplification Kit, using a 16-hour in vitro transcription at 37°C. The Dynabeads mRNA DIRECT Purification Kit was used to isolate the mRNA for TCR sequencing. Indexed Illumina adapters were added in a second Phusion PCR of 20 to 30 cycles, after which AMPure XP beads were used to purify the products. Concerning the study's data processing: Using custom Perl scripts, TCR sequences that encoded the same protein were pooled, out-of-frame sequences were dropped, and the abundance of each clonotype was calculated. TCR sequences supported by only a single read were excluded from analysis. The metrics used to describe the repertoires included Shannon entropy, Gini index, clonality, richness, and the frequency of TCRs shared between repertoires. TCRdb reprocessing: public reads trimmed at Q25 with fastp, clones called with MiXCR, in-frame beta chains kept. Each record represents a unique CDR3 protein, reported with the most common genes and DNA among its rows. Clone size and V and J calls follow TCRdb, not the original study. This sample lists roughly 56,000 distinct CDR3 sequences; approximately 22% were detected once. The leading ten clones occupy 6% to 8.5% of the sample.

The sample's time point label, in plain terms: after trial treatment. The treatment or condition label, as the study defines it: LDRT plus nivolumab, ipilimumab, low-dose cyclophosphamide and aspirin (RACIN trial). Donors were enrolled in RACIN, a single-arm phase I dose-escalation trial combining nivolumab, ipilimumab, aspirin, low-dose cyclophosphamide and low-dose radiotherapy. Patients with advanced, TIL-negative solid tumors were considered eligible. The CDR3, from cysteine to phenylalanine, totals 12 residues. The DNA shown is the 36-base CDR3, in frame from base 1. Per the germline V gene, MNHNS is the CDR1 and SASEGT is the CDR2. With respect to this clonotype: Its antigen has not been determined. It is likely a read error: a sequence one base away is far more abundant.

The sample in question was PBMCs, obtained after low-dose radiotherapy plus immunotherapy. The clonotype comes from a male donor with prostate cancer. Recombination connected TRBV6-1 to TRBJ2-1; a confident D gene designation cannot be given. The CDR3 has the sequence CASRDWYKEQFF. At the DNA level, the sequence is TGTGCCAGCAGAGACTGGTACAAAGAGCAGTTCTTC.